The rows below give T cell receptor beta chains drawn from one sample of a study of cytomegalovirus exposure and HLA in healthy donors. The assay was immunoSEQ multiplex PCR, and TCRdb's table has in-frame clones only and misses some. The sample consists of tens of thousands of clones, 93% of them appearing once. Sequences were obtained from PBMCs. The receptors derive from a man younger than 35 in good health and CMV-seronegative. The CDR3 runs from the conserved cysteine through the conserved F or W. The D gene is left open where the match is weak. Clone size is shown for a subset of rows, as once, few, many or a class of expanded clone.

D,J,length,size,V,DNA,CDR3
.,TRBJ2-2,15,.,TRBV6-6,TGTGCCAGCAGTCCCCGGACGGGGAGGTCCGGGGAGCTGTTTTTT,CASSPRTGRSGELFF
.,TRBJ2-7,15,.,TRBV6-1,TGTGCCGGAATGGGAGGCCGCCTAGGCTCCTACGAGCAGTACTTC,CAGMGGRLGSYEQYF
.,TRBJ1-1,14,.,TRBV9,TGTGCCAGCAGCGTAGGGGCAGGGAACACTGAAGCTTTCTTT,CASSVGAGNTEAFF
TRBD2,TRBJ2-4,20,.,TRBV7-8,TGTGCCAGCAGCTGGCACGGGACTAGCGGGAGCCCTCTAGCCAAAAACATTCAGTACTTC,CASSWHGTSGSPLAKNIQYF
.,TRBJ2-5,16,once,TRBV4-2,TGTGCCAGCAGCCAAGGAGGGGGTGGGTACCAAGAGACCCAGTACTTC,CASSQGGGGYQETQYF
TRBD1,TRBJ1-1,14,.,TRBV27,TGTGCCAGCAGTCCGCGGCTACAGGGGACTGAAGCTTTCTTT,CASSPRLQGTEAFF
.,TRBJ1-1,11,.,TRBV7-9,TGTGCCAGCAGCTTGCCAGGAGAAGCTTTCTTT,CASSLPGEAFF
.,TRBJ1-6,15,.,TRBV25-1,TGTGCCAGCAGCGGTTTTCGCTCCTATAATTCACCCCTCCACTTT,CASSGFRSYNSPLHF
TRBD2,TRBJ2-1,16,.,TRBV4-3,TGCGCCAGCAGCCAAGGGTGGACTAGCGGAGACAATGAGCAGTTCTTC,CASSQGWTSGDNEQFF
TRBD1,TRBJ1-3,17,.,TRBV4-1,TGCGCCAGCAGCCAGCGGACAGGGACCAGCTCTGGAAACACCATATATTTT,CASSQRTGTSSGNTIYF
TRBD1,TRBJ2-6,13,.,TRBV7-2,TGTGCCAGCAGCTTAGGACAGGGGAACGTCCTGACTTTC,CASSLGQGNVLTF
.,TRBJ1-2,15,.,TRBV15,TGTGCCACCAGCCCCTGGACGGACAACTTCTATGGCTACACCTTC,CATSPWTDNFYGYTF
.,TRBJ2-1,14,.,TRBV19,TGTGCCAGTAGTATAGGTGGGGGCCCCAATGAGCAGTTCTTC,CASSIGGGPNEQFF
TRBD1,TRBJ1-1,15,once,TRBV10-2,TGCGCCAGTAGCTCTCACAGGGGATGGGACACTGAAGCTTTCTTT,CASSSHRGWDTEAFF
TRBD1,TRBJ2-1,16,.,TRBV7-9,TGTGCCAGCAGCGGAAAGGTCGGGACAGGCTACAATGAGCAGTTCTTC,CASSGKVGTGYNEQFF
.,TRBJ1-1,15,.,TRBV5-1,TGCGCCAGCAGCTTGTCCGCAGCGTGGGACACTGAAGCTTTCTTT,CASSLSAAWDTEAFF
.,TRBJ1-4,15,.,TRBV14,TGTGCCAGCAGCCAAAATTTCCCCTCTAATGAAAAACTGTTTTTT,CASSQNFPSNEKLFF
.,TRBJ1-1,12,.,TRBV2,TGTGCCAGCGAGGTGGGGGGTACTGAAGCTTTCTTT,CASEVGGTEAFF
TRBD2,TRBJ2-7,16,.,TRBV4-2,TGTGCCAGCAGCCAAGATTATCGGGGGGAAAGGGACGAGCAGTACTTC,CASSQDYRGERDEQYF
.,TRBJ1-1,15,.,TRBV28,TGTGCCAGCAAGTCGCAGGGCAGGGGGAACACTGAAGCTTTCTTT,CASKSQGRGNTEAFF
.,TRBJ2-2,13,.,TRBV7-3,TGTGCCAGCAGGGTCCCGAGGACCGGGGAGCTGTTTTTT,CASRVPRTGELFF
TRBD2,TRBJ2-7,16,once,TRBV4-3,TGCGCCAGCAGCCAAGAGATGGCTAGCGGAACGTACGAGCAGTACTTC,CASSQEMASGTYEQYF
.,TRBJ2-2,15,.,TRBV30,TGTGCCTGGAGACCTAGGGGTGCGAACACCGGGGAGCTGTTTTTT,CAWRPRGANTGELFF
.,TRBJ2-3,15,few,TRBV6-6,TGTGCCAGCAGCTCTCCGGCGACTAGCACAGATACGCAGTATTTT,CASSSPATSTDTQYF
TRBD2,TRBJ2-1,16,.,TRBV5-1,TGCGCCAGCAGCTTGCATGCTAGCGGGGACTACAATGAGCAGTTCTTC,CASSLHASGDYNEQFF
TRBD2,TRBJ2-1,17,.,TRBV7-2,TGTGCCAGCAGCTTACAGATAGCGGGGGGCCCCTACAATGAGCAGTTCTTC,CASSLQIAGGPYNEQFF
.,TRBJ2-2,12,few,TRBV13,TGTGCCAGCAGCCTCTCTAGCGGGGAGCTGTTTTTT,CASSLSSGELFF
TRBD2,TRBJ2-2,18,.,TRBV27,TGTGCCAGCAGTTCACTTCTCCTAGCGGAAGCGAACACCGGGGAGCTGTTTTTT,CASSSLLLAEANTGELFF
TRBD2,TRBJ2-7,15,.,TRBV4-1,TGCGCCAGCTCCCTCGAGCGGGGGGGAACCTACGAGCAGTACTTC,CASSLERGGTYEQYF
.,TRBJ2-2,14,.,TRBV30,TGTGCCTGGAGTGGTATAGCGGTCACCGGGGAGCTGTTTTTT,CAWSGIAVTGELFF
.,TRBJ2-2,15,.,TRBV5-1,TGCGCCAGCAGCTTGACAGGATCGAACACCGGGGAGCTGTTTTTT,CASSLTGSNTGELFF
TRBD1,TRBJ1-2,12,.,TRBV6-5,TGTGCCAGCAGTCTACAGGGGTCTGGCTACACCTTC,CASSLQGSGYTF
TRBD1,TRBJ1-6,12,.,TRBV6-6,TGTGCCAGCAGTTCGACAGGGGAACCCCTCCACTTT,CASSSTGEPLHF
TRBD2,TRBJ2-2,15,.,TRBV18,TGTGCCAGCTCACCTGGAGCGGGGGCTGCCGGGGAGCTGTTTTTT,CASSPGAGAAGELFF
TRBD2,TRBJ2-1,12,.,TRBV30,TGTGCCTGCGAAGCGGGAGAGCGTGAGCAGTTCTTC,CACEAGEREQFF
.,TRBJ1-5,12,.,TRBV19,TGTGCCAGTAGTTCCACCTGGGGGGCCCAGCATTTT,CASSSTWGAQHF
.,TRBJ2-7,14,.,TRBV5-4,TGTGCCAGCAGCTCAGACAGTTTCGGCTACGAGCAGTACTTC,CASSSDSFGYEQYF
.,TRBJ1-1,16,.,TRBV19,TGTGCCAGTAGTAGGGGTGTATACCTAGGGGACACTGAAGCTTTCTTT,CASSRGVYLGDTEAFF
TRBD2,TRBJ2-1,18,.,TRBV7-9,TGTGCCAGCAGCTTCCCTTTTTCGACTAGCGGGAGTAGGGATGAGCAGTTCTTC,CASSFPFSTSGSRDEQFF
TRBD1,TRBJ1-1,15,.,TRBV14,TGTGCCAGCAGCCCCATTACAGGGGCGAACACTGAAGCTTTCTTT,CASSPITGANTEAFF
.,TRBJ2-2,13,.,TRBV9,TGTGCCAGCAGCGAGCTTAGAACCGGGGAGCTGTTTTTT,CASSELRTGELFF
TRBD1,TRBJ1-2,15,.,TRBV6-6,TGTGCCAGCACCCGACAGGGAGATGAACTATGGGGCTACACCTTC,CASTRQGDELWGYTF
TRBD1,TRBJ2-5,15,.,TRBV7-8,TGTGCCAGCAGCCGGACAGGGGGCCAAGATCAGACCCAGTACTTC,CASSRTGGQDQTQYF
.,TRBJ1-3,15,.,TRBV7-8,TGTGCCAGCACCCCAGCGGGGGGGGAGGGAAACACCATATATTTT,CASTPAGGEGNTIYF
.,TRBJ2-7,14,.,TRBV5-1,TGCGCCAGCAGCCCCTCCGGTTTCTCTTACGAGCAGTACTTC,CASSPSGFSYEQYF
TRBD1,TRBJ1-2,14,once,TRBV27,TGTGCCAGCTCGACAGGGTTGAAGAAGAATGGCTACACCTTC,CASSTGLKKNGYTF
.,TRBJ1-1,16,.,TRBV4-1,TGCGCCAGCAGCCGCATACAGATCCTCGGGGACACTGAAGCTTTCTTT,CASSRIQILGDTEAFF
TRBD1,TRBJ1-4,13,.,TRBV27,TGTGCCTTCTCGGACAGGGGTCATGAAAAACTGTTTTTT,CAFSDRGHEKLFF
.,TRBJ2-3,12,once,TRBV6-6,TGTGCCAGCAGTTACAGGGGGGATACGCAGTATTTT,CASSYRGDTQYF
.,TRBJ1-5,15,.,TRBV30,TGTGCCTGGAACCCCCCCGGGGGGAGCAATCAGCCCCAGCATTTT,CAWNPPGGSNQPQHF
.,TRBJ1-6,14,.,TRBV10-3,TGTGCCATCAGTGATGGAGTTGATACTTCACCCCTCCACTTT,CAISDGVDTSPLHF
TRBD1,TRBJ2-2,15,.,TRBV18,TGTGCCAGCTCGGCCGGGACAGGGTCCACCGGGGAGCTGTTTTTT,CASSAGTGSTGELFF
.,TRBJ1-1,12,.,TRBV11-3,TGTGCCAGCAGTACAGGGTATACTGAAGCTTTCTTT,CASSTGYTEAFF
TRBD2,TRBJ2-7,15,.,TRBV19,TGTGCCAGTAGTATAGTCGAGCGGGGCTCCTACGAGCAGTACTTC,CASSIVERGSYEQYF